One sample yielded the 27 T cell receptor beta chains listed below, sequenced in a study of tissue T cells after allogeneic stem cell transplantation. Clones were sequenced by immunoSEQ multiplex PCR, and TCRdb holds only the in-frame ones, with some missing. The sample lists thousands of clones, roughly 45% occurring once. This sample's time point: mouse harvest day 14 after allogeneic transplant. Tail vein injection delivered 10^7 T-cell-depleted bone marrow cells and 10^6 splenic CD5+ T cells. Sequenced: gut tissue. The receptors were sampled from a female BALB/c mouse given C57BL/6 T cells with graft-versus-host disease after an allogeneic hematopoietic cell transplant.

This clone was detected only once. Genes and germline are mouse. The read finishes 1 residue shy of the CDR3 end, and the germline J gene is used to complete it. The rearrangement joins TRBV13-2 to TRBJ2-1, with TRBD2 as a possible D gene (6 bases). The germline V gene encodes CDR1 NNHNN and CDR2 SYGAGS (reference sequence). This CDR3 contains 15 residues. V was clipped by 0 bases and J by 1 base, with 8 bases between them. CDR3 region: CASGDAGVNYAEQFF. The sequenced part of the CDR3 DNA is TGTGCCAGCGGTGATGCTGGGGTGAACTATGCTGAGCAGTTC.

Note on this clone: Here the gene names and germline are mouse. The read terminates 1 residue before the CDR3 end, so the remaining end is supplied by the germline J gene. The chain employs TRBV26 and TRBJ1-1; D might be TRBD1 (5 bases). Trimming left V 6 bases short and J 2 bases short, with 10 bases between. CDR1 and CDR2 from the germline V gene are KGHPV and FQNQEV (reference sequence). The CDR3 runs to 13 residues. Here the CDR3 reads CASRIRDNTEVFF. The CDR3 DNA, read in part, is TGTGCCAGCAGGATCCGGGACAACACAGAAGTCTTC. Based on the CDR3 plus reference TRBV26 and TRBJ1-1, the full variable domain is NSKVIQTPRYLVKGQGQKAKMRCIPEKGHPVVFWYQQNKNNEFKFLINFQNQEVLQQIDMTEKRFSAECPSNSPCSLEIQSSEAGDSALYLCASRIRDNTEVFFGKGTRLTVV.

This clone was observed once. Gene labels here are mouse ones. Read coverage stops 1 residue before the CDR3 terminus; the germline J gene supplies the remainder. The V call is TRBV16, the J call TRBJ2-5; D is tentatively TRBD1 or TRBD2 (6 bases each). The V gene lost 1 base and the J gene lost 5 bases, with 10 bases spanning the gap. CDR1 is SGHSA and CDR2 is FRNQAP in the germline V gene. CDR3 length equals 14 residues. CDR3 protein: CASSLGGRRDTQYF. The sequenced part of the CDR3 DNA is TGTGCAAGCAGCTTAGGGGGGCGCAGAGACACCCAGTAC.

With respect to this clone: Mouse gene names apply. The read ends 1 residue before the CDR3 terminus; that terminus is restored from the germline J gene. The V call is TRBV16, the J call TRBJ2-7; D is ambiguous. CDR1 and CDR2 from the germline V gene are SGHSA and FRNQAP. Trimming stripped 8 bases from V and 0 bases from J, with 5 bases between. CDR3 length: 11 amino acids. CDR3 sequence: CASQSSYEQYF. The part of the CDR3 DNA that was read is TGTGCAAGCCAGAGCTCCTATGAACAGTAC.

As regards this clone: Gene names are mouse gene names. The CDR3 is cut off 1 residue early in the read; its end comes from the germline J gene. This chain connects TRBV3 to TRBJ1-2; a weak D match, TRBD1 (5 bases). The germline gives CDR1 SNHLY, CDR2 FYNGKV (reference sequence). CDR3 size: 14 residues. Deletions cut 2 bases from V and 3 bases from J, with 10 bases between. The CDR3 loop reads CASSLMGRHSDYTF. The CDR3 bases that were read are TGTGCCAGCAGCTTAATGGGGCGACACTCCGACTACACC. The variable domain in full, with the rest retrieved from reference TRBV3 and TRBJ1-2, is GPKVLQIPSHQIIDMGQMVTLNCDPVSNHLYFYWYKQILGQQMEFLVNFYNGKVMEKSKLFKDQFSVERPDGSYFTLKIQPTALEDSAVYFCASSLMGRHSDYTFGSGTRLLVI.

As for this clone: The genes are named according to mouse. Incomplete CDR3 DNA: TGTGCCAGCAGTATAGGGACAGGAGGGGACACCCAGTAC. This sequence encodes CASSIGTGGDTQY. The complete CDR3 sequence is CASSIGTGGDTQYF. The V gene is TRBV19, the J gene TRBJ2-5; 7 bases line up with TRBD1. The read gets to within 1 residue of the CDR3 end, and the germline J gene fills in the rest. The CDR3 consists of 14 residues. The V segment lost 0 bases and the J segment 6 bases; nucleotides outside the gene matches: 4. The germline CDR1 and CDR2 sequences are FNHDT and SITEND (reference sequence). The full variable domain, completed using reference TRBV19 and TRBJ2-5, is GGIITQTPKFLIGQEGQKLTLKCQQNFNHDTMYWYRQDSGKGLRLIYYSITENDLQKGDLSEGYDASREKKSSFSLTVTSAQKNEMAVFLCASSIGTGGDTQYFGPGTRLLVL.

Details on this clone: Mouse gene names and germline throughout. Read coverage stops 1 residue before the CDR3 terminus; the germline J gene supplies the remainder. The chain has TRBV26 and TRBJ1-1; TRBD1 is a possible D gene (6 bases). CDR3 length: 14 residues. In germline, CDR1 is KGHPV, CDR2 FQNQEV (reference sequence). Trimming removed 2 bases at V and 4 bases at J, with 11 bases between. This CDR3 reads CASSLGGQGTEVFF. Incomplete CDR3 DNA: TGTGCCAGCAGTCTGGGGGGGCAAGGCACAGAAGTCTTC.

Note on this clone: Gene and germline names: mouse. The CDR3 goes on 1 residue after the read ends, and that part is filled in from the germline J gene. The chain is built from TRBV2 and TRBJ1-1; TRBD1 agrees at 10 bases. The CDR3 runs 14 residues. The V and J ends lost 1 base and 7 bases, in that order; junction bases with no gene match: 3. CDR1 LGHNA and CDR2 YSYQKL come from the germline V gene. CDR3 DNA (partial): TGTGCCAGCAGCCAAGCCGGGACAGGGGTAGAAGTCTTC. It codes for CASSQAGTGVEVF. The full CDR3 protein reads CASSQAGTGVEVFF. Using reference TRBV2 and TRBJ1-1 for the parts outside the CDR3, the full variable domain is DPKIIQKPKYLVAVTGSEKILICEQYLGHNAMYWYRQSAKKPLEFMFSYSYQKLMDNQTASSRFQPQSSKKNHLDLQITALKPDDSATYFCASSQAGTGVEVFFGKGTRLTVV.

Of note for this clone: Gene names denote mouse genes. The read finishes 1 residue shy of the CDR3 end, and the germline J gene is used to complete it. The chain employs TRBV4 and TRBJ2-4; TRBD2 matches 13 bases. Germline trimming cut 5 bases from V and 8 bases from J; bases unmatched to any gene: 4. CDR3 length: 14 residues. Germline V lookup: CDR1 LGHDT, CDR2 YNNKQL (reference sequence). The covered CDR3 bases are TGTGCCAGCAGCCGGACTGGGGGGGCGCTCACCTTGTAC. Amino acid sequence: CASSRTGGALTLY. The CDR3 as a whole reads CASSRTGGALTLYF.

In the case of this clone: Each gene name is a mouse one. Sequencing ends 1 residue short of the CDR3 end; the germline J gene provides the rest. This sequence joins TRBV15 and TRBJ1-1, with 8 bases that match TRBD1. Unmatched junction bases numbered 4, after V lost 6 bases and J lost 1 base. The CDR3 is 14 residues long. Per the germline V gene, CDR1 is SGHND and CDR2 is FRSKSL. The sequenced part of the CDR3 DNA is TGTGCCAGCAGCCTCCAGGGGGCGAACACAGAAGTCTTC. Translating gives CASSLQGANTEVF. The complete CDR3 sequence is CASSLQGANTEVFF.

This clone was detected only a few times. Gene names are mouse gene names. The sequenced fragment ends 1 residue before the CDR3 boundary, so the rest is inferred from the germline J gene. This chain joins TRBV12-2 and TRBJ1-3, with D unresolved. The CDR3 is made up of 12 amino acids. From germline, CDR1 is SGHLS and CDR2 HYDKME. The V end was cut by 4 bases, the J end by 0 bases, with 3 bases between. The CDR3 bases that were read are TGTGCCAGCTCAGATTCTGGAAATACGCTCTAT. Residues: CASSDSGNTLY. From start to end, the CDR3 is CASSDSGNTLYF.

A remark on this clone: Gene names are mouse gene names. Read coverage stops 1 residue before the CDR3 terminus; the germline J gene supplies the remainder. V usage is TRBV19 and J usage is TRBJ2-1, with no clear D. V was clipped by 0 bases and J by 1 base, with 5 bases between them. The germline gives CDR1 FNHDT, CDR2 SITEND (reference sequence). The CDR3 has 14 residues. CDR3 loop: CASSIAENYAEQFF. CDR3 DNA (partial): TGTGCCAGCAGTATAGCCGAGAACTATGCTGAGCAGTTC.

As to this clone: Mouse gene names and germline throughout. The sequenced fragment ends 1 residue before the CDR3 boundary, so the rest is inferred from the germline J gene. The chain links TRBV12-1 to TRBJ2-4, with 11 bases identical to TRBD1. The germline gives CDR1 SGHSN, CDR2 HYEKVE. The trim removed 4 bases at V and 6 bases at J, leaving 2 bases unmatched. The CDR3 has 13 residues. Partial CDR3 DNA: TGTGCCAGCTCGGGACAGGGGGTGAACACCTTGTAC. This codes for CASSGQGVNTLY. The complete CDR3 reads CASSGQGVNTLYF.

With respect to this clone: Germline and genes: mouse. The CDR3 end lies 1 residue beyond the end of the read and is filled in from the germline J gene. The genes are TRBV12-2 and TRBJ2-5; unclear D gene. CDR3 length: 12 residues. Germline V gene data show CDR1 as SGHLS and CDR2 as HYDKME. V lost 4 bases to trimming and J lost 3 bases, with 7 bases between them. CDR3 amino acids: CASSRHQDTQYF. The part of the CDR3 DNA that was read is TGTGCCAGCTCCCGACATCAAGACACCCAGTAC.

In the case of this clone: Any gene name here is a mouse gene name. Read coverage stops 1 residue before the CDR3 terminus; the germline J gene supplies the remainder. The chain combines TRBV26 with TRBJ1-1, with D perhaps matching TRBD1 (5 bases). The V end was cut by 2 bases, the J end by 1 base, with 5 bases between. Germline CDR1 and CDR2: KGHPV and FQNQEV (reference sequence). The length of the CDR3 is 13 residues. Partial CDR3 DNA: TGTGCCAGCAGTCTGACAGGGAACACAGAAGTCTTC. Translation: CASSLTGNTEVF. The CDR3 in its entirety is CASSLTGNTEVFF. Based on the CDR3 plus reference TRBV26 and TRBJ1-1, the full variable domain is NSKVIQTPRYLVKGQGQKAKMRCIPEKGHPVVFWYQQNKNNEFKFLINFQNQEVLQQIDMTEKRFSAECPSNSPCSLEIQSSEAGDSALYLCASSLTGNTEVFFGKGTRLTVV.

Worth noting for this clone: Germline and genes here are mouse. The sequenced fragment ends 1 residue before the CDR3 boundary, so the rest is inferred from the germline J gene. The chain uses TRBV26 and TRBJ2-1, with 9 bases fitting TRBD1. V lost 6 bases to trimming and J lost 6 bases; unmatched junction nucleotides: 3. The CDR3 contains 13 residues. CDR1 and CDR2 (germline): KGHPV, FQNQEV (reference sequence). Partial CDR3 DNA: TGTGCCAGCAGCCGGGACAGGGCTGCTGAGCAGTTC. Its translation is CASSRDRAAEQF. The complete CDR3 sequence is CASSRDRAAEQFF.

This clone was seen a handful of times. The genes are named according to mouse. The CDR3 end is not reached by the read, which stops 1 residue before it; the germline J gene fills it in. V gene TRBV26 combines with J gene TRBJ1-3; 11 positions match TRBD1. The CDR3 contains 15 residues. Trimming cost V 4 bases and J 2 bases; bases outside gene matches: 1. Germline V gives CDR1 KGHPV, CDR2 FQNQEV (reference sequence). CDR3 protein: CASSPGQGAGNTLYF. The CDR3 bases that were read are TGTGCCAGCAGTCCGGGACAGGGGGCTGGAAATACGCTCTAT.

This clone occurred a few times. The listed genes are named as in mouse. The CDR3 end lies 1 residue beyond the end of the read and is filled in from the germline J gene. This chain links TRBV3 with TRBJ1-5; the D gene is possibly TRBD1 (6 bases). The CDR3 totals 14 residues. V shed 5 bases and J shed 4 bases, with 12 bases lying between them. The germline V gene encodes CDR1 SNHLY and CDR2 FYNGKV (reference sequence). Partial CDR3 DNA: TGTGCCAGCAGCCCTCCGGGACATAACCAGGCTCCGCTT. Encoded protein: CASSPPGHNQAPL. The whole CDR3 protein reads CASSPPGHNQAPLF.

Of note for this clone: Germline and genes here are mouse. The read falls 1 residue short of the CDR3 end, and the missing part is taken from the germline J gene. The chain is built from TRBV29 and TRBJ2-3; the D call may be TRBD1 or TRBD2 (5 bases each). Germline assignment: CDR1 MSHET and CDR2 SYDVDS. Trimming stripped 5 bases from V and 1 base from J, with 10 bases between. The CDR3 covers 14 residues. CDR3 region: CASSGGWGAETLYF. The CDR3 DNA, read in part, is TGTGCTAGCAGTGGGGGATGGGGTGCAGAAACGCTGTAT.

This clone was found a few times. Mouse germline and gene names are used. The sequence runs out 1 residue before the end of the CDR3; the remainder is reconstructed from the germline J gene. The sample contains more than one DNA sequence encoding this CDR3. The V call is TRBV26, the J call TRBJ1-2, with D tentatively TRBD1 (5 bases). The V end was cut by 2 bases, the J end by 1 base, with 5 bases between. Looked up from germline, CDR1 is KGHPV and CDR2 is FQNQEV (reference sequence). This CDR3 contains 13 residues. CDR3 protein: CASSLQGNSDYTF. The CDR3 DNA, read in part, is TGTGCCAGCAGTCTGCAGGGAAACTCCGACTACACC.

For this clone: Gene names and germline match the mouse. CDR3 in amino acids: CASSLVGGRKLYF. CDR3 DNA, as far as it was read: TGTGCAAGCAGCTTGGTGGGGGGCAGGAAGCTGTAT. The chain uses TRBV16 and TRBJ2-3; maybe TRBD2 (7 bases). The read gets to within 1 residue of the CDR3 end, and the germline J gene fills in the rest. Germline values: CDR1 SGHSA, CDR2 FRNQAP. This CDR3 is built from 13 residues. V dropped 3 bases and J dropped 11 bases, with 15 bases sitting between them.

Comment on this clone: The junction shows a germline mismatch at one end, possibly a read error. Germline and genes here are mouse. CDR3 DNA (partial): TGTGCCAGCAGCTTGGGGACAAACAACCGGGCTCCGCTT. It translates to CASSLGTNNRAPL. The full CDR3 protein reads CASSLGTNNRAPLF. This chain joins TRBV4 and TRBJ1-5, with D possibly TRBD1 on 6 matching bases. The sequenced fragment ends 1 residue before the CDR3 boundary, so the rest is inferred from the germline J gene. CDR1 is LGHDT and CDR2 is YNNKQL in the germline V gene (reference sequence). CDR3 length: 14 residues.

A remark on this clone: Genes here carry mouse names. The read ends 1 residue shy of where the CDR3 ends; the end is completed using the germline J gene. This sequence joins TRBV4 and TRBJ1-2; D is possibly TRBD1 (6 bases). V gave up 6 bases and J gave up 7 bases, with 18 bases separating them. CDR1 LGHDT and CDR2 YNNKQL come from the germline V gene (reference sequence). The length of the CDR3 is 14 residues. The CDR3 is CASSPGQCKLDYTF. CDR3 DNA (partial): TGTGCCAGCAGTCCGGGACAATGCAAACTCGACTACACC.

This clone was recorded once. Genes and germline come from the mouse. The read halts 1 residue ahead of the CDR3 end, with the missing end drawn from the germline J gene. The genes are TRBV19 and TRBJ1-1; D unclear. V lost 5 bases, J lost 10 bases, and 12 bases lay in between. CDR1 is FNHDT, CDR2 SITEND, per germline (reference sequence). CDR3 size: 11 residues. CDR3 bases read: TGTGCCAGCAGCCCCCGGACCGGAGTCTTC. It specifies CASSPRTGVF. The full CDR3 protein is CASSPRTGVFF.

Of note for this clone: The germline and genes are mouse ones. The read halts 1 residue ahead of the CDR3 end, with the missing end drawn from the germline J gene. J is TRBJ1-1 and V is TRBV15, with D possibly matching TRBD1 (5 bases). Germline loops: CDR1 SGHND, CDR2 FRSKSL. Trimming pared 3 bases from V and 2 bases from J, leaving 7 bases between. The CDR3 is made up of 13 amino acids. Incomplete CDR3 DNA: TGTGCCAGCAGTTTTGGGGCCAACACAGAAGTCTTC. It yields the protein CASSFGANTEVF. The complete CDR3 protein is CASSFGANTEVFF.

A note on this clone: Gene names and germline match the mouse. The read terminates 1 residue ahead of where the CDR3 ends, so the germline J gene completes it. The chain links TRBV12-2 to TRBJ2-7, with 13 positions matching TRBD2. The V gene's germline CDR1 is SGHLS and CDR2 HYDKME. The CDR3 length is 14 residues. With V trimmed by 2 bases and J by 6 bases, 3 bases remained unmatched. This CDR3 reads CASSPGLGGREQYF. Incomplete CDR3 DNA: TGTGCCAGCTCTCCCGGACTGGGGGGGCGTGAACAGTAC.

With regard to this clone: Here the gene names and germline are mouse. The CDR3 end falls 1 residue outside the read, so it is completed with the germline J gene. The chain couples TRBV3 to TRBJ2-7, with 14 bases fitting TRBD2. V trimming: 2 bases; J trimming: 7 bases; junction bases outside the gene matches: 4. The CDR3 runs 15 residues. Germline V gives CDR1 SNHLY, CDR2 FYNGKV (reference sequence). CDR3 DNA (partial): TGTGCCAGCAGCTTAAGGGGACTGGGGGGGCGAGAACAGTAC. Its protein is CASSLRGLGGREQY. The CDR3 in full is CASSLRGLGGREQYF.